A single sample is the source of the 28 T cell receptor beta chains below, sequenced in a study of blood T cell repertoires in COVID-19. Here immunoSEQ multiplex PCR was the method, and the copy in TCRdb shows in-frame clones only, minus some. The table has around 150,000 clones, about 80% seen once. The specimen was PBMCs or T cells enriched from blood (not recorded which). All receptors derive from a man aged 50-60 years who had recovered from COVID-19.

The chain is built from TRBV2 and TRBJ2-7; weak D call: TRBD2 (5 bases). Germline V gene lookup returns CDR1 SNHLY and CDR2 FYNNEI. V gave up 10 bases and J gave up 3 bases, with 31 bases separating them. This CDR3 contains 18 residues. CDR3 coding DNA: TGTGCCACGCAGGCCCGGCGTGGAGGTTCAACGTACGGCTACGAGCAGTACTTC. Translation: CATQARRGGSTYGYEQYF. Supplemented by reference TRBV2 and TRBJ2-7, the full variable domain reads EPEVTQTPSHQVTQMGQEVILRCVPISNHLYFYWYRQILGQKVEFLVSFYNNEISEKSEIFDDQFSVERPDGSNFTLKIRSTKLEDSAMYFCATQARRGGSTYGYEQYFGPGTRLTVT.

V usage is TRBV19 and J usage is TRBJ1-6; D is perhaps TRBD1 (5 bases). V lost 6 bases, J lost 7 bases, and 16 bases lay in between. CDR3 size: 15 residues. In germline, CDR1 is LNHDA, CDR2 SQIVND (reference sequence). The CDR3 loop reads CASRPGGIKNSPLHF. The CDR3 nucleotides read TGTGCCAGTAGACCCGGGGGGATAAAGAATTCACCCCTCCACTTT.

This sequence joins TRBV2 and TRBJ2-7; no reliable D call. The V gene lost 4 bases and the J gene lost 1 base, with 8 bases spanning the gap. CDR1 and CDR2 from the germline V gene are SNHLY and FYNNEI. This CDR3 region has 13 residues. CDR3 DNA: TGTGCCAGCAGTGTTGCTCGGTCCTACGAGCAGTACTTC. Its protein is CASSVARSYEQYF. The complete variable domain, with remaining parts taken from reference TRBV2 and TRBJ2-7, reads EPEVTQTPSHQVTQMGQEVILRCVPISNHLYFYWYRQILGQKVEFLVSFYNNEISEKSEIFDDQFSVERPDGSNFTLKIRSTKLEDSAMYFCASSVARSYEQYFGPGTRLTVT.

The J gene is TRBJ2-7, the V gene TRBV7-2, with TRBD1 matching over 9 bases. In germline, CDR1 is SGHTA, CDR2 FQGNSA. There are 13 residues in the CDR3. V gave up 5 bases and J gave up 3 bases; unmatched junction bases: 2. CDR3 in amino acids: CASSLTGGYEQYF. DNA for the CDR3: TGTGCCAGCAGCCTGACAGGGGGCTACGAGCAGTACTTC.

This chain uses TRBV9 with TRBJ1-5; D ambiguous. The CDR3 has 13 amino acids. CDR1 is SGDLS, CDR2 YYNGEE, per germline. Trimming removed 0 bases at V and 4 bases at J, with 5 bases between. This CDR3 reads CASSVDLNQPQHF. The CDR3 DNA reads TGTGCCAGCAGCGTAGATCTAAATCAGCCCCAGCATTTT. Drawing the rest from reference TRBV9 and TRBJ1-5, the complete variable domain is DSGVTQTPKHLITATGQRVTLRCSPRSGDLSVYWYQQSLDQGLQFLIQYYNGEERAKGNILERFSAQQFPDLHSELNLSSLELGDSALYFCASSVDLNQPQHFGDGTRLSIL.

The chain joins TRBV9 to TRBJ1-2, with D possibly matching TRBD1 (5 bases). CDR3 length: 12 amino acids. Germline values: CDR1 SGDLS, CDR2 YYNGEE. V shed 0 bases and J shed 6 bases, with 6 bases lying between them. The CDR3 loop is CASSVVRDGYTF. CDR3 bases: TGTGCCAGCAGCGTAGTCAGGGATGGCTACACCTTC. The full variable domain, in which reference TRBV9 and TRBJ1-2 provide the parts outside the CDR3, is DSGVTQTPKHLITATGQRVTLRCSPRSGDLSVYWYQQSLDQGLQFLIQYYNGEERAKGNILERFSAQQFPDLHSELNLSSLELGDSALYFCASSVVRDGYTFGSGTRLTVV.

This clone was found a few times. CDR3 protein: CAISDWGANYGYTF. CDR3 nucleotides: TGTGCCATCAGTGACTGGGGGGCTAACTATGGCTACACCTTC. The chain employs TRBV10-3 and TRBJ1-2; D possibly corresponds to TRBD1 (5 bases). The V gene's germline CDR1 is ENHRY and CDR2 SYGVKD. V gave up 3 bases and J gave up 0 bases, with 8 bases separating them. The CDR3 runs to 14 residues.

This clone was detected only once. The chain recombines TRBV7-9 with TRBJ1-6; D is unclear. The germline V gene has CDR1 SEHNR and CDR2 FQNEAQ (reference sequence). V lost 2 bases and J 9 bases, leaving 11 bases between the germline ends. The length of the CDR3 is 14 residues. The DNA for the CDR3 is TGTGCCAGCAGCTTAAGTGAGGGAGGTTCACCCCTCCACTTT. It is translated as CASSLSEGGSPLHF.

This chain joins TRBV3-1 (or the pseudogene TRBV3-2) and TRBJ2-5, with TRBD2 identical over 10 bases. This CDR3 contains 17 residues. V shed 0 bases and J 6 bases; nucleotides not matched to a gene: 10. Germline V lookup: CDR1 LGHDT, CDR2 YNNKEL (reference sequence). The CDR3 here is CASSQDRTSGLQQTQYF. In DNA, the CDR3 is TGTGCCAGCAGCCAAGACCGGACTAGCGGCCTCCAGCAGACCCAGTACTTC.

CDR3 region: CATSGPGQGFPLSNQPQHF. CDR3 DNA sequence: TGTGCCACCAGTGGGCCGGGACAGGGATTCCCCTTAAGCAATCAGCCCCAGCATTTT. The J gene is TRBJ1-5, the V gene TRBV24-1; TRBD1 agrees at 9 bases. Germline V gives CDR1 KGHDR, CDR2 SFDVKD. The length of the CDR3 is 19 residues. With 5 bases clipped from V and 1 base from J, the junction kept 14 bases outside the gene matches.

The chain couples TRBV14 to TRBJ1-3; possible D gene TRBD1, 5 bases. Germline V gene data show CDR1 as SGHDN and CDR2 as FVKESK. This CDR3 region has 17 residues. The V end was cut by 4 bases, the J end by 0 bases, with 16 bases between. The chain's CDR3 is CASSRRSGLYSGNTIYF. DNA for the CDR3: TGTGCCAGCAGCCGAAGGTCAGGGCTATACTCTGGAAACACCATATATTTT.

The table lists this clone with a count of one. The rearrangement uses TRBV6-5 and TRBJ1-1, with no clear D. The germline gives CDR1 MNHEY, CDR2 SVGAGI. Trimming took 2 bases from V and 0 from J, leaving 7 bases between them. CDR3 length: 14 amino acids. The CDR3 loop is CASSYGRLNTEAFF. The CDR3 coding sequence is TGTGCCAGCAGTTACGGCAGGCTGAACACTGAAGCTTTCTTT.

This chain uses TRBV5-8 with TRBJ2-1; possible D gene TRBD2, 5 bases. This CDR3 is built from 14 residues. CDR1 and CDR2 (germline): SGHTS, YDEGEE. Trimming removed 4 bases at V and 9 bases at J, with 17 bases between. The CDR3 region has the DNA TGTGCCAGCAGCCCCCGGGGTAGCCTCATTGAGCAGTTCTTC. Its protein product is CASSPRGSLIEQFF.

The chain joins TRBV5-6 to TRBJ2-2; a possible D gene is TRBD1 (6 bases). The ends were cut back, 4 bases at V and 3 bases at J, with 10 bases in the middle. The germline gives CDR1 SGHDT, CDR2 YYEEEE. The CDR3 totals 14 residues. The CDR3 region is CASSNRDHTGELFF. DNA of the CDR3: TGTGCCAGCAGCAACAGGGACCACACCGGGGAGCTGTTTTTT. The whole variable domain, remainder taken from reference TRBV5-6 and TRBJ2-2, is DAGVTQSPTHLIKTRGQQVTLRCSPKSGHDTVSWYQQALGQGPQFIFQYYEEEERQRGNFPDRFSGHQFPNYSSELNVNALLLGDSALYLCASSNRDHTGELFFGEGSRLTVL.

This rearrangement joins TRBV15 to TRBJ2-7; TRBD1 agrees at 8 bases. The CDR3 has 15 amino acids. Germline CDR1 LNHNV, CDR2 YYDKDF (reference sequence). Losses at the gene ends were 6 bases for V and 7 bases for J; bases not matched to a gene: 14. The CDR3 DNA reads TGTGCCACCAGATCCGACAGGGGAATTGGAGGGGAGCAGTACTTC. Translating it yields CATRSDRGIGGEQYF.

This sequence joins TRBV7-2 and TRBJ1-1; D might be TRBD1 (6 bases). Trimming removed 1 base at V and 3 bases at J, with 18 bases between. The germline V gene encodes CDR1 SGHTA and CDR2 FQGNSA. This CDR3 contains 17 residues. CDR3 sequence: CASSLVYRVGRDTEAFF. Written as DNA, the CDR3 is TGTGCCAGCAGCTTAGTTTACAGGGTTGGGAGGGACACTGAAGCTTTCTTT. The full variable domain, with the rest looked up from reference TRBV7-2 and TRBJ1-1, is GAGVSQSPSNKVTEKGKDVELRCDPISGHTALYWYRQSLGQGLEFLIYFQGNSAPDKSGLPSDRFSAERTGGSVSTLTIQRTQQEDSAVYLCASSLVYRVGRDTEAFFGQGTRLTVV.

This chain links TRBV29-1 with TRBJ1-1, with 8 bases lining up with TRBD1. This CDR3 has 12 amino acids. CDR1 and CDR2 from the germline V gene are SQVTM and ANQGSEA. V was pared by 7 bases and J by 1 base, with 2 bases of the junction left unmatched. CDR3 region: CSAGTGNTEAFF. CDR3 DNA: TGCAGCGCCGGGACAGGGAACACTGAAGCTTTCTTT.

The chain is built from TRBV10-3 and TRBJ1-2, with 9 bases fitting TRBD1. CDR1 and CDR2 from the germline V gene are ENHRY and SYGVKD. After removal of 2 bases from V and 1 base from J, the junction contained 11 bases not matched to a gene. CDR3 length equals 18 residues. CDR3 in amino acids: CAISEAYRDRDSNYGYTF. The CDR3 bases are TGTGCCATCAGTGAGGCTTACCGGGACAGGGACAGTAACTATGGCTACACCTTC.

V usage is TRBV11-3 and J usage is TRBJ1-1; possible D gene TRBD1, 5 bases. Trimming took 5 bases from V and 6 from J, leaving 13 bases between them. The CDR3 is 13 amino acids. Germline CDR1 SGHNT, CDR2 YENEEA. CDR3 residues: CASSQFRGAEAFF. DNA for the CDR3: TGTGCCAGCAGCCAATTTAGGGGTGCTGAAGCTTTCTTT. Using reference TRBV11-3 and TRBJ1-1 for the parts outside the CDR3, the full variable domain is EAGVVQSPRYKIIEKKQPVAFWCNPISGHNTLYWYLQNLGQGPELLIRYENEEAVDDSQLPKDRFSAERLKGVDSTLKIQPAELGDSAVYLCASSQFRGAEAFFGQGTRLTVV.

The genes are TRBV30 and TRBJ2-5; maybe TRBD2 (6 bases). Germline V gene data show CDR1 as GTSNPN and CDR2 as SVGIG (reference sequence). Trimming took off 3 bases at V and 0 bases at J, with 14 bases between the two ends. The CDR3 runs to 15 residues. The CDR3 region has the DNA TGTGCCTGGAGCGCGGGACGGATGTACCAAGAGACCCAGTACTTC. Amino acids: CAWSAGRMYQETQYF.

This clone was counted between two and nine times. The V gene is TRBV7-9, the J gene TRBJ1-2; no firm D call. The CDR3 is 14 residues long. Germline values: CDR1 SEHNR, CDR2 FQNEAQ (reference sequence). V dropped 4 bases and J dropped 3 bases, with 12 bases sitting between them. The CDR3 nucleotides are TGTGCCAGCAGCTCCTGGAAAAGCGACTATGGCTACACCTTC. Translation: CASSSWKSDYGYTF.

The chain recombines TRBV5-6 with TRBJ2-3; D possibly corresponds to TRBD1 (7 bases). The length of the CDR3 is 13 residues. The germline V gene has CDR1 SGHDT and CDR2 YYEEEE. The V end lost 2 bases, the J end lost 5 bases, and 9 bases lay between the germline ends. The CDR3 DNA sequence: TGTGCCAGCAGCTTCAGGGGGGAAGATACGCAGTATTTT. This translates into CASSFRGEDTQYF.

The genes are TRBV28 and TRBJ2-4; possibly TRBD1 for D (5 bases). The CDR3 is 15 residues long. Trimming removed 2 bases at V and 2 bases at J, with 10 bases between. Germline V lookup: CDR1 MDHEN, CDR2 SYDVKM. The CDR3 DNA follows: TGTGCCAGCAGTTTACCGTCAGGGTCCAAAAACATTCAGTACTTC. Protein sequence: CASSLPSGSKNIQYF.

This clone occurred once. The identical CDR3 is also encoded by other nucleotide sequences in the sample. This chain joins TRBV19 and TRBJ2-2, with a possible D match to TRBD2 (5 bases). There are 16 residues in the CDR3. Germline CDR1 reads LNHDA; CDR2 reads SQIVND (reference sequence). The V and J ends lost 2 bases and 2 bases respectively, with 12 bases between them. The CDR3 sequence: CASSIRARGNTGELFF. The CDR3 DNA follows: TGTGCCAGTAGTATACGGGCCCGGGGAAACACCGGGGAGCTGTTTTTT.

The chain uses TRBV11-2 and TRBJ2-1, with TRBD1 as a possible D gene (8 bases). V was shortened by 3 bases and J by 10 bases, with 13 bases between the two germline ends. Per germline, CDR1 SGHAT and CDR2 FQNNGV. CDR3 length: 13 residues. Here the CDR3 reads CASSFGQGGEQFF. The DNA for the CDR3 is TGTGCCAGCAGCTTCGGACAGGGAGGGGAGCAGTTCTTC.

The sample holds a few counts of this clone. This chain links TRBV6-2 or TRBV6-3 with TRBJ2-7; D is perhaps TRBD1 (5 bases). Trimming left V 5 bases short and J 1 base short, with 15 bases between. The CDR3 loop spans 15 amino acids. Germline V gene sequence: CDR1 MNHEY, CDR2 SVGEGT. This CDR3 is CASSPPFAGSYEQYF. The CDR3 bases are TGTGCCAGCAGTCCCCCTTTTGCAGGGTCCTACGAGCAGTACTTC.

The chain combines TRBV10-3 with TRBJ2-7; 7 nucleotides agree with TRBD1. J gave up 3 bases and V 6 bases, and 8 bases lay outside the gene matches. The CDR3 consists of 14 residues. CDR1 ENHRY and CDR2 SYGVKD come from the germline V gene. CDR3 bases: TGTGCCATCAGCCCCCCTGACAGGGACTACGAGCAGTACTTC. It specifies CAISPPDRDYEQYF.

The J gene is TRBJ1-1, the V gene TRBV7-9, with a weak D call TRBD1 (5 bases). The germline V gene encodes CDR1 SEHNR and CDR2 FQNEAQ (reference sequence). The CDR3 extends over 16 amino acids. V was cut by 5 bases and J by 1 base, with 17 bases left in between. The CDR3: CASSPVIGGGNTEAFF. The CDR3 region has the DNA TGTGCCAGCAGCCCCGTGATAGGCGGGGGGAACACTGAAGCTTTCTTT. Using reference TRBV7-9 and TRBJ1-1 for the parts outside the CDR3, the full variable domain is DTGVSQNPRHKITKRGQNVTFRCDPISEHNRLYWYRQTLGQGPEFLTYFQNEAQLEKSRLLSDRFSAERPKGSFSTLEIQRTEQGDSAMYLCASSPVIGGGNTEAFFGQGTRLTVV.